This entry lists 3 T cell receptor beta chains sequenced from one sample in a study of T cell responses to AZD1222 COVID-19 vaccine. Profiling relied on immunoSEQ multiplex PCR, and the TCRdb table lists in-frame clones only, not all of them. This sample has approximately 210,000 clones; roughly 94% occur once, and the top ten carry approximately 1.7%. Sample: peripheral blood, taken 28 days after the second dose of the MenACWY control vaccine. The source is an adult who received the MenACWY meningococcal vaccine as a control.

CDR3 in amino acids: CASSQVSGTSYEQYF. The CDR3 region has the DNA TGCGCCAGCAGCCAAGTTTCCGGGACTTCTTACGAGCAGTACTTC. The chain uses TRBV4-1 and TRBJ2-7; maybe TRBD2 (6 bases). Germline V lookup: CDR1 MGHRA, CDR2 YSYEKL. This CDR3 is built from 15 residues. Trimming left V 1 base short and J 4 bases short, with 14 bases between.

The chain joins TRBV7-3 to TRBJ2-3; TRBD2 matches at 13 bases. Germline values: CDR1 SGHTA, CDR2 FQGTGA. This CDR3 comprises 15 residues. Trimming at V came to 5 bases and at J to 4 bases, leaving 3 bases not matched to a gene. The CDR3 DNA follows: TGTGCCAGCAGCCTACTAGCGGGAGGGCCAGATACGCAGTATTTT. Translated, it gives CASSLLAGGPDTQYF.

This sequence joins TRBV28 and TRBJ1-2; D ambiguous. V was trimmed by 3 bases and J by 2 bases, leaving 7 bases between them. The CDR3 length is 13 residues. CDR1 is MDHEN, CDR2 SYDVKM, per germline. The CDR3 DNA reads TGTGCCAGCAGTTTGAACGGGAACTATGGCTACACCTTC. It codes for CASSLNGNYGYTF.